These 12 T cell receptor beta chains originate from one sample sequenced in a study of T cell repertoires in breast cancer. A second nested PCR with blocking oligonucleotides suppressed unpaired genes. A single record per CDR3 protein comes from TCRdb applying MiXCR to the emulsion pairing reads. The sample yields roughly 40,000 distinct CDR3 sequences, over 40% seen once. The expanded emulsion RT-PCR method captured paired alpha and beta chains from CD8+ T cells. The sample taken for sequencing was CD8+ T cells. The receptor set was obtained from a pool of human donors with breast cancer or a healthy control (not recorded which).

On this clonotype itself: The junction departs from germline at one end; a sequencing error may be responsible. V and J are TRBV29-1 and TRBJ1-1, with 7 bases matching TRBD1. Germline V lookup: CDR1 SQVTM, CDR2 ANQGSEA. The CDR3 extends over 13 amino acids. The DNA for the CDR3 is TGCAGTGCACAGGGGTGGGGTGTCACTGAATCTTTCTTT. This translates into CSAQGWGVTESFF. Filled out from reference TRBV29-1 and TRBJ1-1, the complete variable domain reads SAVISQKPSRDICQRGTSLTIQCQVDSQVTMMFWYRQQPGQSLTLIATANQGSEATYESGFVIDKFPISRPNLTFSTLTVSNMSPEDSSIYLCSAQGWGVTESFFGQGTRLTVV.

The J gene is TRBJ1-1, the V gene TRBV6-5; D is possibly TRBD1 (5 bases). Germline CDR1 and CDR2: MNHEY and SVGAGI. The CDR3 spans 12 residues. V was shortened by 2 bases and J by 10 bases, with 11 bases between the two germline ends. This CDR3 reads CASSYAAGRAFF. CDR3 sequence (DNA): TGTGCCAGCAGTTACGCGGCAGGGCGAGCTTTCTTT.

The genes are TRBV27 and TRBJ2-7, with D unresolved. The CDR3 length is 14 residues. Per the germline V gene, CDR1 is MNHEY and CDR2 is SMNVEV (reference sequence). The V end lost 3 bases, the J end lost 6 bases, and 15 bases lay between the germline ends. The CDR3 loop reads CASSFGTDPSEQYF. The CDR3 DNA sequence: TGTGCCAGCAGTTTTGGTACGGACCCATCCGAGCAGTACTTC.

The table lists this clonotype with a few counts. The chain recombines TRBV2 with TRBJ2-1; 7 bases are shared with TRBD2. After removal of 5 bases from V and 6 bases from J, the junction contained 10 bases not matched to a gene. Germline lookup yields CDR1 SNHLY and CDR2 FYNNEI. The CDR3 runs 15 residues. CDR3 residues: CASSLPGLTSNEQFF. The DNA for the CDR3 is TGTGCCAGCAGTCTACCGGGACTAACAAGCAATGAGCAGTTCTTC.

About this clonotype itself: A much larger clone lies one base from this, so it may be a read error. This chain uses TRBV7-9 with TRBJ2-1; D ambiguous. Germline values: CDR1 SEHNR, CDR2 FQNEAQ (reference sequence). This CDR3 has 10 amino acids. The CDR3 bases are TGTACCAGCCGCGCCGATGAGCAGTTCTTC. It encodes CTSRADEQFF.

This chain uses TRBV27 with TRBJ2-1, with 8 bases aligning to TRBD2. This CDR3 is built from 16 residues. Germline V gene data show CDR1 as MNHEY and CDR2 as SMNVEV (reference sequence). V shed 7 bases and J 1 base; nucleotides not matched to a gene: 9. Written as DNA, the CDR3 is TGTGCCAGCAACCCGGCTCTAGCGGGTTCCTACAATGAGCAGTTCTTC. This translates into CASNPALAGSYNEQFF.

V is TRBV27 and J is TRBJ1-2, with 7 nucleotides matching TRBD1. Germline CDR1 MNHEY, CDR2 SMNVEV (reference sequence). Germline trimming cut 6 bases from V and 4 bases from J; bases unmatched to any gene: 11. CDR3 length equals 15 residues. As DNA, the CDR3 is TGTGCCAGCAGACGGGCCCCTACAGGGGTCTATGGCTACACCTTC. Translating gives CASRRAPTGVYGYTF.

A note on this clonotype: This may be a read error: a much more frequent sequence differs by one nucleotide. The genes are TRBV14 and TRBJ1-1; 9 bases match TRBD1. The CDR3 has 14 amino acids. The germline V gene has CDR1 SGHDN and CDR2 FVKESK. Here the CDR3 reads CAGSTGGKGTEAFF. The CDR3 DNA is TGTGCCGGCAGCACAGGGGGCAAGGGCACTGAAGCTTTCTTT.

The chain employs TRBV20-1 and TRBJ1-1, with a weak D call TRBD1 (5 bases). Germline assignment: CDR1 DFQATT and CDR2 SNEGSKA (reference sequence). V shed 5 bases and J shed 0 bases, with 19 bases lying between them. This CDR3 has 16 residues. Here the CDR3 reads CSAFSPRQRLNTEAFF. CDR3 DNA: TGCAGTGCTTTCTCTCCTAGACAGAGACTGAACACTGAAGCTTTCTTT.

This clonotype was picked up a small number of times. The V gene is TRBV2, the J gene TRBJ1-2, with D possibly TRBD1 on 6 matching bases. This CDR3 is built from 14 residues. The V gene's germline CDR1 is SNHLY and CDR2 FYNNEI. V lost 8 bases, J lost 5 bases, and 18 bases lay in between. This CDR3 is CASVQGGTTYGYTF. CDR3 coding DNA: TGTGCCAGCGTTCAAGGGGGGACAACATATGGCTACACCTTC.

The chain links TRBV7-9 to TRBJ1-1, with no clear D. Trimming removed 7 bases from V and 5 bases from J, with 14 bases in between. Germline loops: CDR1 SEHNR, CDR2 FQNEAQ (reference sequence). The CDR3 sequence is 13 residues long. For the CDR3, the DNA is TGTGCCAGCACGCGGGAGTCGGAGACTGAAGCTTTCTTT. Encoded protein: CASTRESETEAFF.

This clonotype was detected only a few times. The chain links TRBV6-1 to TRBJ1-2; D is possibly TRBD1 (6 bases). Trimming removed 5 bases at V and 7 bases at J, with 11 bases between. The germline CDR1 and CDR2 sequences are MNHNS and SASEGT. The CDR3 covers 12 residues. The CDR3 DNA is TGTGCCAGCAGTAACAGGGACTCTGGCTACACCTTC. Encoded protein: CASSNRDSGYTF.